One sample yielded the 16 T cell receptor beta chains listed below, sequenced in a study of shared clonotypes between healthy human individuals. The table came from immunoSEQ multiplex PCR; TCRdb's copy has only in-frame clones and leaves some out. The sample lists under 1,900,000 clones, about 98.5% occurring once. Sequenced input: naive CD4+ T cells sorted from blood. Stated subset: CD45RA+ positively selected. The receptors here all came from a man aged 25 to 40 in good health.

The rearrangement links TRBV10-3 to TRBJ2-3; D remains ambiguous. CDR1 is ENHRY, CDR2 SYGVKD, per germline. CDR3 length: 15 amino acids. V dropped 3 bases and J dropped 6 bases, with 16 bases sitting between them. DNA for the CDR3: TGTGCCATCAGTGACCCAAACAGCCGATCTGATACGCAGTATTTT. This gives the protein CAISDPNSRSDTQYF.

This rearrangement joins TRBV5-1 to TRBJ2-3, with 7 bases matching TRBD1. The V segment lost 1 base and the J segment 0 bases; nucleotides outside the gene matches: 8. CDR1 SGHRS and CDR2 YFSETQ come from the germline V gene. The CDR3 is 17 amino acids. The CDR3 bases are TGCGCCAGCAGCTTGCGGACCGACAGGGTCAGCACAGATACGCAGTATTTT. This codes for CASSLRTDRVSTDTQYF.

This sequence joins TRBV9 and TRBJ2-1, with TRBD1 matching 10 bases. CDR3 length: 15 residues. Germline CDR1 is SGDLS and CDR2 is YYNGEE. After removal of 0 bases from V and 12 bases from J, the junction contained 9 bases not matched to a gene. The CDR3 spells CASSVAGTGEKRQFF. The DNA of the CDR3 is TGTGCCAGCAGCGTAGCGGGGACAGGGGAAAAACGGCAGTTCTTC.

This sequence joins TRBV5-4 and TRBJ2-7, with a tentative D call TRBD2 (5 bases). This CDR3 is 15 amino acids long. V dropped 2 bases and J dropped 2 bases, with 14 bases sitting between them. Per germline, CDR1 SGHNT and CDR2 YYREEE (reference sequence). The CDR3 DNA reads as TGTGCCAGCAGCTTAAGTGGAGCGGAAGCCTACGAGCAGTACTTC. This translates into CASSLSGAEAYEQYF.

The genes are TRBV2 and TRBJ2-2; 13 nucleotides line up with TRBD2. Per germline, CDR1 SNHLY and CDR2 FYNNEI. With 4 bases clipped from V and 1 base from J, the junction kept 3 bases outside the gene matches. The CDR3 totals 17 residues. CDR3 nucleotide sequence: TGTGCCAGCAGTGTACTAGCGGGAGGGTGGAACACCGGGGAGCTGTTTTTT. This translates into CASSVLAGGWNTGELFF.

V usage is TRBV11-2 and J usage is TRBJ2-6; 7 bases line up with TRBD1. J was trimmed by 0 bases and V by 2 bases; bases with no gene match: 4. The CDR3 loop spans 17 amino acids. Germline V gives CDR1 SGHAT, CDR2 FQNNGV. The DNA for the CDR3 is TGTGCCAGCAGCTTACCGGGACAGAGCTCTGGGGCCAACGTCCTGACTTTC. This gives the protein CASSLPGQSSGANVLTF.

This chain uses TRBV9 with TRBJ2-3; D ambiguous. V was shortened by 0 bases and J by 1 base, with 6 bases between the two germline ends. This CDR3 is built from 14 residues. The germline gives CDR1 SGDLS, CDR2 YYNGEE. DNA of the CDR3: TGTGCCAGCAGCGTAGCAGTGGGCACAGATACGCAGTATTTT. Residues: CASSVAVGTDTQYF.

The chain joins TRBV19 to TRBJ1-5; D possibly corresponds to TRBD1 (5 bases). This CDR3 comprises 15 residues. Trimming took 8 bases from V and 3 from J, leaving 17 bases between them. In germline, CDR1 is LNHDA, CDR2 SQIVND (reference sequence). The CDR3 spells CASHGRGTFNQPQHF. The CDR3 DNA sequence: TGTGCCAGTCATGGAAGGGGTACGTTCAATCAGCCCCAGCATTTT.

The V call is TRBV9, the J call TRBJ1-5, with a tentative D call TRBD1 (5 bases). This CDR3 region has 15 residues. The germline CDR1 and CDR2 sequences are SGDLS and YYNGEE. V shed 0 bases and J shed 6 bases, with 13 bases lying between them. The chain's CDR3 is CASSVDGQGLQPQHF. The CDR3 region has the DNA TGTGCCAGCAGCGTAGATGGGCAGGGACTTCAGCCCCAGCATTTT.

This chain links TRBV5-4 with TRBJ2-7, with 15 nucleotides matching TRBD2. Germline V CDR1 and CDR2: SGHNT, YYREEE (reference sequence). This CDR3 spans 18 amino acids. The V gene end was trimmed by 4 bases and the J gene end by 0 bases; junction bases not matched to a gene: 8. CDR3 amino acids: CASSKGLAGGPSSYEQYF. The CDR3 DNA reads as TGTGCCAGCAGCAAGGGACTAGCGGGAGGCCCGTCCTCCTACGAGCAGTACTTC.

This chain joins TRBV5-5 and TRBJ2-5; tentatively, D is TRBD1 (6 bases). This CDR3 has 14 residues. V lost 0 bases and J 4 bases, leaving 10 bases between the germline ends. The germline CDR1 and CDR2 sequences are SGHKS and YYEKEE (reference sequence). The CDR3 region is CASSLVDRRETQYF. For the CDR3, the DNA is TGTGCCAGCAGCTTGGTGGACAGAAGAGAGACCCAGTACTTC.

The genes are TRBV7-9 and TRBJ2-5; the D gene is possibly TRBD2 (5 bases). The CDR3 extends over 14 amino acids. Per the germline V gene, CDR1 is SEHNR and CDR2 is FQNEAQ (reference sequence). The V end lost 5 bases, the J end lost 7 bases, and 17 bases lay between the germline ends. CDR3 sequence: CASSPRDLEGTQYF. As DNA, the CDR3 is TGTGCCAGCAGCCCCCGAGACTTAGAGGGGACCCAGTACTTC.

The V gene is TRBV5-4, the J gene TRBJ2-7; D uncertain. Germline lookup yields CDR1 SGHNT and CDR2 YYREEE (reference sequence). This CDR3 is built from 13 residues. Trimming left V 4 bases short and J 3 bases short, with 11 bases between. The CDR3 DNA follows: TGTGCCAGCAGCCCTAGGACCGGCTACGAGCAGTACTTC. Amino acids: CASSPRTGYEQYF.

This rearrangement joins TRBV9 to TRBJ2-7, with TRBD2 matching over 7 bases. The CDR3 sequence is 15 residues long. Germline V gene sequence: CDR1 SGDLS, CDR2 YYNGEE. After removal of 7 bases from V and 5 bases from J, the junction contained 15 bases not matched to a gene. Written as DNA, the CDR3 is TGTGCCAGCTCGAGGGACTGGCGGGAGATGGACGAGCAGTACTTC. It specifies CASSRDWREMDEQYF.

The CDR3 bases are TGCGCCAGCAGCCTGGGCGAGGGCCTGTCTGGGCAGTATTTT. It yields the protein CASSLGEGLSGQYF. The chain joins TRBV5-1 to TRBJ2-3, with a tentative D call TRBD2 (5 bases). V lost 4 bases and J lost 11, with 20 bases in between. The CDR3 contains 14 residues. The germline V gene encodes CDR1 SGHRS and CDR2 YFSETQ.

Concerning this clone itself: The sample carries other DNA sequences with the same CDR3. J is TRBJ2-1 and V is TRBV7-2; no reliable D call. Germline CDR1 SGHTA, CDR2 FQGNSA. The V end lost 0 bases, the J end lost 8 bases, and 8 bases lay between the germline ends. This CDR3 comprises 13 residues. This chain's CDR3 is CASSLAVRDEQFF. The CDR3 nucleotides are TGTGCCAGCAGCTTAGCCGTTCGGGATGAGCAGTTCTTC.